The next 21 T cell receptor beta chains were all read from a single sample in a study of identical twins (TCRdb year 2016). Library creation used 5' RACE. This sample was sequenced with an Illumina HiSeq 2000. The public reads were reanalyzed by TCRdb: fastp trimming at Q25, MiXCR alignment, in-frame beta chains only. Every CDR3 protein is listed once, alongside the most common genes and DNA of its rows. Here the sample has about 240,000 distinct CDR3 sequences; 10% occur a single time. 9% to 10% of the sample lies in the top ten. The sequenced sample consisted of memory T cells sorted from blood. What the cell subset or site label conveys for this sample: CD45RO+ enriched T cells. These receptors came from a man aged 45 to 65 in good health.

The chain has TRBV6-1 and TRBJ1-2, with TRBD1 matching over 7 bases. CDR3 length: 13 amino acids. Trimming at V came to 5 bases and at J to 2 bases, leaving 2 bases not matched to a gene. CDR1 MNHNS and CDR2 SASEGT come from the germline V gene. The CDR3 DNA reads as TGTGCCAGCAGTACGGACAGGAACTATGGCTACACCTTC. As protein: CASSTDRNYGYTF.

This clonotype occurred a few times. CDR3 coding DNA: TGCGCCAGCAGCAGGGACAGGCTCTATGGCTACACCTTC. Amino acids: CASSRDRLYGYTF. The rearrangement uses TRBV5-1 and TRBJ1-2; TRBD1 agrees at 8 bases. V lost 4 bases to trimming and J lost 4 bases; unmatched junction nucleotides: 3. The V gene's germline CDR1 is SGHRS and CDR2 YFSETQ. The CDR3 contains 13 residues.

This clonotype was counted between two and nine times. This chain connects TRBV4-3 to TRBJ1-2; 7 positions match TRBD1. After removal of 0 bases from V and 3 bases from J, the junction contained 4 bases not matched to a gene. The CDR3 contains 15 residues. Germline values: CDR1 LGHNA, CDR2 YSLEER. CDR3 sequence: CASSQEGQTYYGYTF. The CDR3 DNA is TGCGCCAGCAGCCAAGAGGGACAGACGTACTATGGCTACACCTTC.

The chain recombines TRBV11-2 with TRBJ2-1; 10 nucleotides line up with TRBD1. This CDR3 is 16 amino acids long. CDR1 SGHAT and CDR2 FQNNGV come from the germline V gene. The trim removed 5 bases at V and 4 bases at J, leaving 8 bases unmatched. In nucleotides, the CDR3 is TGTGCCAGCAGCCTCGACAGGGGGCGAATGTACAATGAGCAGTTCTTC. It is translated as CASSLDRGRMYNEQFF.

In its sample, this clonotype was seen many times. The V gene is TRBV5-1, the J gene TRBJ2-7; D remains ambiguous. CDR3 length: 11 amino acids. Germline V gene data show CDR1 as SGHRS and CDR2 as YFSETQ. Trimming removed 4 bases at V and 2 bases at J, with 4 bases between. CDR3 amino acids: CASSEAYEQYF. The CDR3 DNA reads TGCGCCAGCAGCGAAGCCTACGAGCAGTACTTC.

The chain joins TRBV11-2 to TRBJ2-7, with 9 bases aligning to TRBD2. Germline trimming cut 3 bases from V and 7 bases from J; bases unmatched to any gene: 7. The CDR3 runs 14 residues. Germline V gives CDR1 SGHAT, CDR2 FQNNGV. The CDR3 protein is CASSFGGGVGEQYF. Here the CDR3 DNA reads TGTGCCAGCAGCTTTGGCGGGGGGGTAGGTGAGCAGTACTTC.

This rearrangement joins TRBV11-3 to TRBJ2-5, with 10 bases that match TRBD2. The CDR3 is made up of 16 amino acids. The ends lost 4 bases at V and 5 bases at J; junction bases unmatched: 10. Germline CDR1 and CDR2: SGHNT and YENEEA. The CDR3 sequence is CASSSNSGGALETQYF. The CDR3 DNA reads TGTGCCAGCAGCTCCAACAGCGGGGGGGCTTTGGAGACCCAGTACTTC.

This clonotype was recorded a few times. This chain joins TRBV4-1 and TRBJ1-3; TRBD1 is a possible D gene (5 bases). The length of the CDR3 is 16 residues. V was pared by 3 bases and J by 4 bases, with 16 bases between. Germline V gene lookup returns CDR1 MGHRA and CDR2 YSYEKL. CDR3 DNA: TGCGCCAGCAGCCAGGTGGGCGGGGGAGGAGGAAACACCATATATTTT. Translating gives CASSQVGGGGGNTIYF.

The chain uses TRBV24-1 and TRBJ2-7, with D perhaps assigned TRBD1 or TRBD2 (6 bases each). Looked up from germline, CDR1 is KGHDR and CDR2 is SFDVKD. V was shortened by 4 bases and J by 4 bases, with 10 bases between the two germline ends. The CDR3 runs to 13 residues. The CDR3 sequence is CATSEGGTYEQYF. CDR3 nucleotides: TGTGCCACCAGTGAGGGGGGCACTTACGAGCAGTACTTC.

This clonotype has a handful of counts. The V call is TRBV6-2 or TRBV6-3, the J call TRBJ1-6, with no clear D. Trimming shortened V by 6 bases and J by 8 bases, and 8 bases separated the two germline ends. The CDR3 length is 12 residues. Germline CDR1 reads MNHEY; CDR2 reads SVGEGT. CDR3 DNA: TGTGCCAGCAGGAGTGGGCATTCACCCCTCCACTTT. Protein: CASRSGHSPLHF.

This clonotype was picked up many times. V is TRBV20-1 and J is TRBJ2-2; D is unclear. V gave up 0 bases and J gave up 3 bases, with 11 bases separating them. CDR1 DFQATT and CDR2 SNEGSKA come from the germline V gene (reference sequence). The CDR3 sequence is 15 residues long. In DNA form, the CDR3 reads TGCAGTGCTAGAGAGGCAAGGATCTACACCGGGGAGCTGTTTTTT. It translates to CSAREARIYTGELFF.

The sample holds many counts of this clonotype. The rearrangement links TRBV12-3 or TRBV12-4 to TRBJ1-2; TRBD1 matches at 9 bases. The CDR3 runs to 13 residues. After removal of 6 bases from V and 3 bases from J, the junction contained 2 bases not matched to a gene. The CDR3 sequence is CASRRDRDYGYTF. The CDR3 DNA follows: TGTGCCAGCAGACGGGACAGGGACTATGGCTACACCTTC.

This clonotype was observed a handful of times. The gene calls are TRBV5-1 and TRBJ2-4; 10 nucleotides agree with TRBD2. This CDR3 contains 16 residues. The V segment lost 1 base and the J segment 5 bases; nucleotides outside the gene matches: 6. Germline V gene data show CDR1 as SGHRS and CDR2 as YFSETQ. The CDR3 loop reads CASSLKASGGQNIQYF. The CDR3 region has the DNA TGCGCCAGCAGCTTGAAGGCTAGCGGGGGCCAAAACATTCAGTACTTC.

This clonotype was picked up a small number of times. The chain links TRBV2 to TRBJ1-6, with D hard to call. Germline V gene data show CDR1 as SNHLY and CDR2 as FYNNEI. This CDR3 spans 15 amino acids. V dropped 7 bases and J dropped 6 bases, with 16 bases sitting between them. The CDR3 is CASTTDGSTNSPLHF. CDR3 nucleotides: TGTGCCAGCACTACGGACGGCTCGACTAATTCACCCCTCCACTTT. Complete variable domain (other parts from reference TRBV2 and TRBJ1-6): EPEVTQTPSHQVTQMGQEVILRCVPISNHLYFYWYRQILGQKVEFLVSFYNNEISEKSEIFDDQFSVERPDGSNFTLKIRSTKLEDSAMYFCASTTDGSTNSPLHFGNGTRLTVT.

The chain couples TRBV29-1 to TRBJ2-7, with D possibly TRBD2 on 7 matching bases. Trimming removed 4 bases at V and 4 bases at J, with 20 bases between. Germline CDR1 and CDR2: SQVTM and ANQGSEA. CDR3 length: 15 residues. CDR3: CSVGGVAGEGYEQYF. The DNA of the CDR3 is TGCAGCGTTGGAGGTGTGGCAGGGGAGGGGTACGAGCAGTACTTC.

This clonotype was recorded at least ten times. The V call is TRBV4-3, the J call TRBJ2-2; D is undetermined. The V end lost 0 bases, the J end lost 4 bases, and 9 bases lay between the germline ends. The CDR3 covers 15 residues. Germline V gives CDR1 LGHNA, CDR2 YSLEER. The DNA of the CDR3 is TGCGCCAGCAGCCAAGATCAACGGGTCACCGGGGAGCTGTTTTTT. Protein: CASSQDQRVTGELFF.

This clonotype was found many times. The V gene is TRBV20-1, the J gene TRBJ2-7; TRBD2 aligns across 16 bases. Germline V gene data show CDR1 as DFQATT and CDR2 as SNEGSKA (reference sequence). The CDR3 totals 18 residues. Trimming removed 6 bases from V and 7 bases from J; junction bases left unmatched: 18. The CDR3 loop reads CSAQRPGLAGGTRSEQYF. CDR3 coding DNA: TGCAGTGCCCAGAGACCGGGACTAGCGGGAGGGACCCGTAGTGAGCAGTACTTC.

There are many counts of this clonotype. The DNA of the CDR3 is TGCAGTGCCAAGCGACCGGGACTAGGGGCTAGGGAGCAGTACTTC. This codes for CSAKRPGLGAREQYF. J is TRBJ2-7 and V is TRBV20-1, with 8 bases matching TRBD2. This CDR3 is built from 15 residues. CDR1 and CDR2 (germline): DFQATT, SNEGSKA (reference sequence). The junction had 17 bases not matched to a gene; V was cut back by 6 bases and J by 7 bases.

The table lists this clonotype with many counts. The chain couples TRBV5-1 to TRBJ2-2; weak D call: TRBD2 (6 bases). Trimming cost V 5 bases and J 1 base, with 12 bases left between them. The CDR3 length is 15 residues. CDR1 and CDR2 from the germline V gene are SGHRS and YFSETQ. The CDR3: CASSEGLVNTGELFF. In DNA form, the CDR3 reads TGCGCCAGCAGTGAGGGACTGGTGAACACCGGGGAGCTGTTTTTT.

This clonotype showed up many times. The V and J genes are TRBV7-9 and TRBJ2-2; D assignment may be TRBD1 or TRBD2 (5 bases each). The CDR3 has 15 residues. V was cut by 2 bases and J by 0 bases, with 7 bases left in between. Per the germline V gene, CDR1 is SEHNR and CDR2 is FQNEAQ (reference sequence). This CDR3 reads CASSLRDANTGELFF. The CDR3 region has the DNA TGTGCCAGCAGCTTACGGGACGCGAACACCGGGGAGCTGTTTTTT.

The rearrangement joins TRBV6-2 or TRBV6-3 to TRBJ2-1, with D perhaps TRBD2 (6 bases). Germline CDR1 and CDR2: MNHEY and SVGEGT. The CDR3 is 14 residues long. Trimming removed 2 bases at V and 7 bases at J, with 12 bases between. CDR3 sequence: CASSYPPGRNEQFF. The CDR3 DNA reads TGTGCCAGCAGTTACCCCCCAGGGAGGAATGAGCAGTTCTTC.